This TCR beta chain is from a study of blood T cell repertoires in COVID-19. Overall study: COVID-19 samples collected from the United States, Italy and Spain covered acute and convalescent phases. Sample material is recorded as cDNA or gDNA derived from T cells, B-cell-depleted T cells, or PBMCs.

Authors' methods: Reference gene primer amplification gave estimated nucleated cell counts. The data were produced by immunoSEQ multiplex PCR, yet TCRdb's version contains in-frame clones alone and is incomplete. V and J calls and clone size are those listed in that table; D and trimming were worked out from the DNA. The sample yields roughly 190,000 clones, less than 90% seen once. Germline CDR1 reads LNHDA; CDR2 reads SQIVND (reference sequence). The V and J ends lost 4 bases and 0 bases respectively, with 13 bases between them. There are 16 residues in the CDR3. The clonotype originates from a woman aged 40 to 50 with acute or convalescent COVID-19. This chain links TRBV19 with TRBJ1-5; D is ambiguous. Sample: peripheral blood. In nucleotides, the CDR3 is TGTGCCAGTAGTACCCTTGGGAGTTATAGCAATCAGCCCCAGCATTTT. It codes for CASSTLGSYSNQPQHF.